This section outlines one TCR beta chain sequence together with its context. Its matching antigen is unknown. The treatment is: some 20 received Ad26.COV2.S at low or high dose, single or two shots; about 5 received placebo; per-sample allocation not given. Samples came from day 63 after the first vaccine or placebo injection. Whoever gave the sample was an adult aged 18-55 years in Boston. Assay used: immunoSEQ multiplex PCR; TCRdb lists only in-frame clones, some missing. This table has about 680,000 clones, 89% appearing once. The data originate from a study of Ad26.COV2.S vaccination and SARS-CoV-2 variants. Study overall: Donor participated within the Ad26.COV2.S arm of the COV1001 trial. Participants got Ad26.COV2.S intramuscularly, once or twice 56 days apart.

V was clipped by 2 bases and J by 1 base, with 9 bases between them. Germline-derived CDR1 and CDR2 are SGHRS and YFSETQ. The CDR3 contains 15 residues. Study results and caveats: Vaccine and placebo recipients had similar non-spike TCR breadth.

This clonotype originated in a person between 18 and 60 years old who received the Ad26.COV2.S COVID-19 vaccine or a placebo. This sample comprised peripheral blood, obtained in a trial of Ad26.COV2.S vaccine versus placebo. The chain links TRBV5-1 to TRBJ1-4; D is unresolved. CDR3 sequence reads: CASSLMWGTNEKLFF. CDR3 DNA sequence: TGCGCCAGCAGCTTAATGTGGGGAACTAATGAAAAACTGTTTTTT.